This T cell receptor (beta chain) is drawn from a study of CD8 T cell repertoires and HIV-1 epitope variants (TCRdb year 2020). Background on the whole study: In separate culture wells, T cells were stimulated with each of twenty-five peptides that represented autologous and known Gag and Nef epitope variants. A CMV, EBV and flu peptide pool, the Ebola AY9 epitope as negative control, and a no-peptide well were included as control conditions. Using the EasySep Human T Cell Enrichment Kit, T cells were enriched and then co-cultured with an equal number of autologous T cell-negative cells acting as antigen-presenting cells. A total of approximately 89 T cell cultures were run, with each culture condition performed in triplicate except for one peptide, which was performed in duplicate. The cultures were grown for less than 11 days in IMDM with gentamicin, and half of the media was changed on days 3 and 7 with IL-2, IL-7 and IL-15 added. Tested epitopes included three Gag epitope families and Nef HW9 and YT9. An aliquot of 1M T cells was set aside as an uncultured baseline condition, separate from the approximately 85 T cell cultures. What the work shows at the level of the full study, not this receptor alone: Only TCR beta chains were identified by the assay, and proliferation to antigen, not T cell function or cytokine profile, was indicated. The study identified fewer than 10 antigen-specific TCR beta clonotypes, more than five of which appeared to be cross-reactive for autologous or known escape epitope variants. The Nef KF9 family was recognized by five clonotypes and the HW9 family by one, and no responses to the TAALDMSHF plasma variant were observed.

Sequencing of TCR beta CDR3 regions was done on the immunoSEQ platform at survey depth. The QIAamp DNA micro kit was used to extract genomic DNA from every cultured and uncultured CD8+ T cell population. On the study's bioinformatics: Any sample with under 5,000 productive reads was excluded, and this exclusion removed about 6% of the roughly 80 cultures stimulated with HIV peptides. Sequences were trimmed to CDR3 by a MANAFEST web app, and nonproductive sequences, CDR3s under 5 amino acids, and sequences not starting with C or ending with F/W were removed. Clonotypes were classified as antigen-specific only if expansion was observed in at least 2 of 3 replicates versus the no-peptide control at FDR 0.01, only within one epitope family. A frequency at least fivefold higher than in wells stimulated with peptides from other epitope families was additionally required for specific clonotypes. Sourced from immuneACCESS, this table was stored by TCRdb with only in-frame sequences that have V and J called. A share of the clones is absent; for the studies checked, an unresolved V gene accounts for under half, and the remainder has no known explanation. That table is the source of V, J and clone size, and D and trimming were worked out from the DNA. The sample profile shows 5,900 or so clones; under 65% of them were found once. The ten largest clones take up nearly 45% of the sample.

Germline trimming amounts to 0 bases on V and 2 bases on J, with 7 as the count of junction bases outside the gene matches. From cysteine to phenylalanine, the CDR3 is 16 amino acids long. Only the CDR3 DNA stays, 48 bases, in frame from base 1. The germline V gene gives CDR1 as LGHNA and CDR2 as YNFKEQ. In the case of this clone: The antigen it recognizes is unknown. The input lacks base qualities; no much larger clone sits a single base away.

The EasySep Human CD8+ T Cell Enrichment Kit was used on day 10 to isolate CD8+ T cells from every culture. This TCR was sampled from a male donor with HIV. Material for sequencing was cultured CD8+ T cells derived from PBMCs. Rearrangement joined TRBV4-2 to TRBJ2-7; the junction holds 7 bases that match TRBD1. The CDR3 sequence is CASSQDLEQGTYEQYF. The bases are TGTGCCAGCAGCCAAGATCTAGAACAGGGGACCTACGAGCAGTACTTC.